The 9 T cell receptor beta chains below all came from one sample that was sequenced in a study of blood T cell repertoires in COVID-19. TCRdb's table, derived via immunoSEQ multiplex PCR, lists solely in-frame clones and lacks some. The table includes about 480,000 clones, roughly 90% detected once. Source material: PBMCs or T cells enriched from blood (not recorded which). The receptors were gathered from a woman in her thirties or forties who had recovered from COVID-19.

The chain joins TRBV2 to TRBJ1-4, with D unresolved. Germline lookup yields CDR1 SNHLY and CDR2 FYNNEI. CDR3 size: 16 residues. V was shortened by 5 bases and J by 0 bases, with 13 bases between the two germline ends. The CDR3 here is CASSWAGSATNEKLFF. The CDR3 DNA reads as TGTGCCAGCAGTTGGGCAGGCTCGGCAACTAATGAAAAACTGTTTTTT.

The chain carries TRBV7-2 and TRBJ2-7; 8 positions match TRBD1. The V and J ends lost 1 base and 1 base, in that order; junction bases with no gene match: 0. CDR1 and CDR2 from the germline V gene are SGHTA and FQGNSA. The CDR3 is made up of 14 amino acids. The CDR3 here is CASSLGTGSYEQYF. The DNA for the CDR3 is TGTGCCAGCAGCTTAGGGACAGGGTCCTACGAGCAGTACTTC.

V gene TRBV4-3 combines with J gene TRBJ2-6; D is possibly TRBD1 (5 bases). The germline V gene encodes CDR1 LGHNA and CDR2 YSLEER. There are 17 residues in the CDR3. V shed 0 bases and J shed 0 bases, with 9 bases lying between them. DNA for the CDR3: TGCGCCAGCAGCCAAGAGTACAGGAGCTCTGGGGCCAACGTCCTGACTTTC. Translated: CASSQEYRSSGANVLTF.

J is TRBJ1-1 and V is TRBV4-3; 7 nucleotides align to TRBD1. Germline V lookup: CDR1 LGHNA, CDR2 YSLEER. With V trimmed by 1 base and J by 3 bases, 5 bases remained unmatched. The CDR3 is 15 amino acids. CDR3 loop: CASSQADRDHTEAFF. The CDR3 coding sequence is TGCGCCAGCAGCCAAGCCGACAGGGACCACACTGAAGCTTTCTTT.

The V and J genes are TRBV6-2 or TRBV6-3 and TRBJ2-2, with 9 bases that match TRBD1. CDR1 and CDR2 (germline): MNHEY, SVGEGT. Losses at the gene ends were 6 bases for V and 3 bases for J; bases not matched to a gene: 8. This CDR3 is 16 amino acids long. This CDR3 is CASSQSGTGHTGELFF. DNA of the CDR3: TGTGCCAGCAGCCAATCCGGGACAGGGCACACCGGGGAGCTGTTTTTT.

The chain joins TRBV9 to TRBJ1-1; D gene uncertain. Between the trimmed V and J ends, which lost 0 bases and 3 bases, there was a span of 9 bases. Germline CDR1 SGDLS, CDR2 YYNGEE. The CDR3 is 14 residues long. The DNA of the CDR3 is TGTGCCAGCAGCGTAGACGGGAGGGACACTGAAGCTTTCTTT. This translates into CASSVDGRDTEAFF.

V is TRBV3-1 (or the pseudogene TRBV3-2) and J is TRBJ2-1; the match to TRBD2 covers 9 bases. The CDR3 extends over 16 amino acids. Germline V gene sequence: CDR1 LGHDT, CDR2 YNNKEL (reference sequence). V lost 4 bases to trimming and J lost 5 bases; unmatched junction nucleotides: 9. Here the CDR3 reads CASSPWGSGRHNEQFF. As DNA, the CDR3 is TGTGCCAGCAGCCCCTGGGGAAGCGGGAGGCACAATGAGCAGTTCTTC.

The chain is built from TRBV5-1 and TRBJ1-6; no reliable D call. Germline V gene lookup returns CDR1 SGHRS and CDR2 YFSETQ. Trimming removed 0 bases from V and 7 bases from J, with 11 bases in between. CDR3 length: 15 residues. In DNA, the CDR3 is TGCGCCAGCAGCTTGGTGTCCTCCACAAATTCACCCCTCCACTTT. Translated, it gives CASSLVSSTNSPLHF.

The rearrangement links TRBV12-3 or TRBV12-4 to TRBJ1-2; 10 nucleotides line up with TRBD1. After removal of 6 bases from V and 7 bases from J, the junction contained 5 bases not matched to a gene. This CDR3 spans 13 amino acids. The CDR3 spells CASRPGQGSGYTF. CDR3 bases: TGTGCCAGCAGACCGGGACAGGGGTCTGGCTACACCTTC.